The 21 T cell receptor beta chains listed next were all sequenced from one sample in a study of blood T cell repertoires in COVID-19. The assay was immunoSEQ multiplex PCR, and TCRdb's table has in-frame clones only and misses some. The table records 50,000 to 55,000 clones, approximately 80% of them present only once. The sequenced sample was peripheral blood. All receptors come from a man older than 75 with COVID-19, enrolled during active disease.

The rearrangement joins TRBV19 to TRBJ2-1; 10 positions agree with TRBD1. Germline trimming cut 7 bases from V and 4 bases from J; bases unmatched to any gene: 10. The CDR3 contains 16 residues. Looked up from germline, CDR1 is LNHDA and CDR2 is SQIVND (reference sequence). The CDR3 nucleotides are TGTGCCAGTACCGCGGGACAGGGGTATCTGTACAATGAGCAGTTCTTC. It is translated as CASTAGQGYLYNEQFF.

The chain links TRBV24-1 to TRBJ2-5; possibly TRBD2 for D (5 bases). Germline V gives CDR1 KGHDR, CDR2 SFDVKD. The CDR3 runs 19 residues. The V gene lost 4 bases and the J gene lost 5 bases, with 28 bases spanning the gap. CDR3 sequence reads: CATSDRGQSSPQRRETQYF. The CDR3 DNA follows: TGTGCCACCAGTGACCGCGGCCAGAGCTCGCCGCAGCGGCGGGAGACCCAGTACTTC.

The genes are TRBV6-5 and TRBJ1-1; 8 positions match TRBD1. CDR1 is MNHEY, CDR2 SVGAGI, per germline. The CDR3 has 15 amino acids. V gave up 5 bases and J gave up 5 bases; unmatched junction bases: 10. CDR3 nucleotide sequence: TGTGCCAGCAGTCCGGAAGGACAGGGCCGAACTGAAGCTTTCTTT. Amino acids: CASSPEGQGRTEAFF.

The CDR3 reads CASSQGDTGELFF. The CDR3 DNA reads TGTGCCAGCAGCCAAGGGGACACCGGGGAGCTGTTTTTT. V gene TRBV7-9 combines with J gene TRBJ2-2; D is perhaps TRBD1 (5 bases). The CDR3 consists of 13 residues. With 5 bases removed from V and 3 bases from J, the gap between germline ends came to 7 bases. Per germline, CDR1 SEHNR and CDR2 FQNEAQ (reference sequence).

J is TRBJ1-3 and V is TRBV21-1; the table's D call, TRBD1, was not checked against the DNA. TRBV21-1 is marked as a pseudogene. This CDR3 contains 16 residues. The CDR3: CASLGGTGGSGNTIYF. Here the CDR3 DNA reads TGTGCCAGCCTCGGTGGGACAGGGGGCTCTGGAAACACCATATATTTT.

This rearrangement joins TRBV11-2 to TRBJ2-4; no firm D call. V shed 5 bases and J shed 5 bases, with 22 bases lying between them. Germline values: CDR1 SGHAT, CDR2 FQNNGV. The CDR3 is 17 amino acids. CDR3 amino acids: CASSRLWMRPTENIQYF. The CDR3 bases are TGTGCCAGCAGCCGCCTCTGGATGAGGCCGACCGAAAACATTCAGTACTTC.

The chain couples TRBV28 to TRBJ1-1, with TRBD1 matching 8 bases. Germline V gene lookup returns CDR1 MDHEN and CDR2 SYDVKM. The CDR3 extends over 17 amino acids. V lost 5 bases to trimming and J lost 1 base; unmatched junction nucleotides: 12. CDR3 region: CASSPYRTGLTNTEAFF. The CDR3 DNA reads TGTGCCAGCAGTCCCTATCGGACAGGGTTGACGAACACTGAAGCTTTCTTT.

Only one count was recorded for this clone. V gene TRBV9 combines with J gene TRBJ2-5; D might be TRBD1 (7 bases). From germline, CDR1 is SGDLS and CDR2 YYNGEE. V was clipped by 3 bases and J by 5 bases, with 20 bases between them. The length of the CDR3 is 16 residues. The CDR3, as DNA: TGTGCCAGCAGCGACTCCGGGGCAGGGGGAGGCGAGACCCAGTACTTC. This gives the protein CASSDSGAGGGETQYF.

This rearrangement joins TRBV7-2 to TRBJ1-5, with 9 bases identical to TRBD1. The CDR3 sequence is 14 residues long. The J segment lost 5 bases and the V segment lost 5 bases, leaving 4 bases of the junction unmatched. The V gene's germline CDR1 is SGHTA and CDR2 FQGNSA. In nucleotides, the CDR3 is TGTGCCAGCAGCGGGGACAGGGCTTATCAGCCCCAGCATTTT. Its translation is CASSGDRAYQPQHF.

The table lists this clone with a count of one. This chain joins TRBV5-5 and TRBJ2-7; 9 bases match TRBD1. The CDR3 spans 14 residues. The V and J ends lost 2 bases and 4 bases, in that order; junction bases with no gene match: 4. The germline gives CDR1 SGHKS, CDR2 YYEKEE (reference sequence). CDR3: CASSLGQGQYEQYV. The DNA of the CDR3 is TGTGCCAGCAGCTTAGGACAGGGGCAGTACGAGCAGTACGTC.

The chain combines TRBV2 with TRBJ1-1; D is unclear. Trimming left V 5 bases short and J 0 bases short, with 7 bases between. CDR1 and CDR2 from the germline V gene are SNHLY and FYNNEI. This CDR3 has 13 amino acids. DNA of the CDR3: TGTGCCAGCAGTACGGTGGTGAACACTGAAGCTTTCTTT. The encoded protein is CASSTVVNTEAFF. The full variable domain, rest sourced from reference TRBV2 and TRBJ1-1, is EPEVTQTPSHQVTQMGQEVILRCVPISNHLYFYWYRQILGQKVEFLVSFYNNEISEKSEIFDDQFSVERPDGSNFTLKIRSTKLEDSAMYFCASSTVVNTEAFFGQGTRLTVV.

V usage is TRBV18 and J usage is TRBJ1-5; 10 bases align to TRBD1. The CDR3 is made up of 18 amino acids. V trimming: 6 bases; J trimming: 4 bases; junction bases outside the gene matches: 15. CDR1 is KGHSH, CDR2 LQKENI, per germline. The CDR3 coding sequence is TGTGCCAGCTCCCCCGGGGACAGGGGATCGGTCGGGAATCAGCCCCAGCATTTT. Protein: CASSPGDRGSVGNQPQHF.

The V call is TRBV5-3, the J call TRBJ2-7, with a possible D match to TRBD1 (6 bases). TRBV5-3 is noted as an ORF with a role that remains uncertain. This CDR3 comprises 15 residues. Trimming pared 3 bases from V and 5 bases from J, leaving 18 bases between. The CDR3 here is CARSSTSSRGDEQYF. CDR3 bases: TGTGCCAGAAGCTCCACATCCTCCAGGGGAGACGAGCAGTACTTC.

In this sample, this clone turned up many times. The CDR3 here is CASSMGELGQNYGYTF. CDR3 coding DNA: TGTGCCAGTAGTATGGGCGAGTTGGGACAGAACTATGGCTACACCTTC. The J gene is TRBJ1-2, the V gene TRBV19, with 7 bases aligning to TRBD1. Germline V gene lookup returns CDR1 LNHDA and CDR2 SQIVND (reference sequence). The CDR3 is 16 amino acids. V lost 3 bases to trimming and J lost 2 bases; unmatched junction nucleotides: 9. Full variable domain (remainder filled in from reference TRBV19 and TRBJ1-2): DGGITQSPKYLFRKEGQNVTLSCEQNLNHDAMYWYRQDPGQGLRLIYYSQIVNDFQKGDIAEGYSVSREKKESFPLTVTSAQKNPTAFYLCASSMGELGQNYGYTFGSGTRLTVV.

This clone appeared a single time. The chain links TRBV19 to TRBJ1-5; the match to TRBD1 covers 11 bases. J lost 5 bases, V lost 3 bases, and 0 bases had no gene match. Germline V lookup: CDR1 LNHDA, CDR2 SQIVND (reference sequence). The CDR3 sequence is 14 residues long. The CDR3 DNA reads as TGTGCCAGTAGTATGGGACAGGGGGATCAGCCCCAGCATTTT. It translates to CASSMGQGDQPQHF. Full variable domain (rest looked up from reference TRBV19 and TRBJ1-5): DGGITQSPKYLFRKEGQNVTLSCEQNLNHDAMYWYRQDPGQGLRLIYYSQIVNDFQKGDIAEGYSVSREKKESFPLTVTSAQKNPTAFYLCASSMGQGDQPQHFGDGTRLSIL.

The genes are TRBV7-2 and TRBJ2-3; a weak D match, TRBD2 (6 bases). Trimming shortened V by 5 bases and J by 2 bases, and 11 bases separated the two germline ends. This CDR3 contains 14 residues. CDR1 is SGHTA, CDR2 FQGNSA, per germline. CDR3 nucleotide sequence: TGTGCCAGCAGCCCGGGGACTGTCACAGATACGCAGTATTTT. Translating it yields CASSPGTVTDTQYF.

The chain carries TRBV28 and TRBJ1-6; TRBD1 matches 7 bases. Germline V CDR1 and CDR2: MDHEN, SYDVKM. The CDR3 is made up of 16 amino acids. Trimming took 5 bases from V and 8 from J; bases not matched to a gene: 12. In DNA, the CDR3 is TGTGCCAGCAGTCAACTAAGGGGGCTAGCTTATTCACCCCTCCACTTT. Protein: CASSQLRGLAYSPLHF.

The chain uses TRBV20-1 and TRBJ1-2; D gene uncertain. Deletions cut 3 bases from V and 6 bases from J, with 8 bases between. The germline V gene has CDR1 DFQATT and CDR2 SNEGSKA (reference sequence). The CDR3 consists of 11 residues. CDR3 sequence: CSARRADGYTF. CDR3 nucleotide sequence: TGCAGTGCTAGGAGGGCCGATGGCTACACCTTC.

The rearrangement joins TRBV5-5 to TRBJ1-1; D call uncertain. V was pared by 4 bases and J by 0 bases, with 10 bases between. This CDR3 spans 14 amino acids. Germline lookup yields CDR1 SGHKS and CDR2 YYEKEE (reference sequence). CDR3 DNA: TGTGCCAGCAGCCTACCGGGAATGAACACTGAAGCTTTCTTT. Translated: CASSLPGMNTEAFF.

This sequence joins TRBV7-9 and TRBJ2-4; 8 bases line up with TRBD1. Germline V gene sequence: CDR1 SEHNR, CDR2 FQNEAQ (reference sequence). The CDR3 loop spans 14 amino acids. Trimming cost V 5 bases and J 10 bases; bases outside gene matches: 10. CDR3 DNA sequence: TGTGCCAGCAGCCCCCCGGGGACAGGACGAATTCAGTACTTC. Its protein is CASSPPGTGRIQYF.

This chain connects TRBV27 to TRBJ2-1; the match to TRBD1 covers 7 bases. CDR1 is MNHEY, CDR2 SMNVEV, per germline (reference sequence). There are 16 residues in the CDR3. Germline trimming cut 2 bases from V and 3 bases from J; bases unmatched to any gene: 7. The CDR3 bases are TGTGCCAGCAGTTTAATCGGGGCAGGGGGCTACAATGAGCAGTTCTTC. Translation: CASSLIGAGGYNEQFF.